This T cell receptor beta chain comes out of a study of tumor and adjacent non-tumor tissue in lung cancer. General study results and limits: Compared with tumor, normal lung showed significantly lower TCR diversity. Normal lung showed higher cumulative top 100 clone frequency than tumor.

CDR3 length: 15 residues. The germline CDR1 and CDR2 sequences are SEHNR and FQNEAQ (reference sequence). RNA was extracted from bulk tissue without any cell sorting. This non-tumor lung sample came from over 3 cm beyond the tumor edge. TCRbeta libraries were built with three rounds of nested PCR, modified from ARM-PCR. TCRdb reprocessed the multiplex PCR reads via MiXCR and lists one record per CDR3 protein. The sample lists around 74,000 distinct CDR3 sequences, about two thirds occurring once. On this clonotype: Its target is not known. The junction differs from germline at one of its ends, possibly a read error.

Sequenced sample: distant non-tumor lung tissue. The clonotype comes from a woman between 45 and 60 years old with non-small cell lung cancer. The chain uses TRBV7-9 and TRBJ1-4; D remains unclear. The CDR3 loop is CASCLYGDMDEKLFF. CDR3 DNA: TGTGCCAGCTGCTTATACGGTGACATGGATGAAAAACTGTTTTTT.